The entry below describes one T cell receptor beta chain. A read error may produce the germline difference seen at one junction end. The data stem from a study of cytomegalovirus exposure and HLA in healthy donors. PCR employed 60 Vbeta and 13 Jbeta primers. The method was immunoSEQ multiplex PCR; TCRdb's version includes in-frame clones alone and lacks a portion of them. The profile shows over 150,000 clones, approximately 80% of them singletons. The CDR3 contains 16 residues. Per the germline V gene, CDR1 is SEHNR and CDR2 is FQNEAQ (reference sequence). The V call is TRBV7-9, the J call TRBJ2-7; 8 nucleotides line up with TRBD2. The material sequenced was PBMCs. The receptor was derived from a woman between 40 and 55 years old in good health and CMV-seropositive. CDR3 DNA sequence: TGTTCCAGCAGCTCTACCTCGGGAGGGCCTATGTCGGAGCAGTACTTC. Amino acids: CSSSSTSGGPMSEQYF.